Below are 17 T cell receptor beta chains sequenced from a single sample in a study of blood T cell repertoires in COVID-19. Method: immunoSEQ multiplex PCR; TCRdb's copy keeps in-frame clones and lacks some. In the table there are 190,000 or so clones, around 87% of which are singletons. Source material: PBMCs or T cells enriched from blood (not recorded which). The source is a woman in her twenties or thirties who had recovered from COVID-19.

The rearrangement uses TRBV4-1 and TRBJ1-5; a possible D gene is TRBD1 (6 bases). CDR1 and CDR2 (germline): MGHRA, YSYEKL. Trimming took off 5 bases at V and 3 bases at J, with 11 bases between the two ends. The CDR3 is 14 amino acids. The DNA of the CDR3 is TGCGCCAGCAGCTACCGGGACAACAATCAGCCCCAGCATTTT. Protein product: CASSYRDNNQPQHF.

CDR3 DNA: TGTGCCAGCAGCCCGACAGGGTTGGGAGGAGCAACTAATGAAAAACTGTTTTTT. Encoded protein: CASSPTGLGGATNEKLFF. The chain is built from TRBV5-5 and TRBJ1-4, with 7 bases aligning to TRBD1. This CDR3 contains 18 residues. Losses at the gene ends were 4 bases for V and 0 bases for J; bases not matched to a gene: 12. Germline values: CDR1 SGHKS, CDR2 YYEKEE (reference sequence). The entire variable domain, with the rest obtained from reference TRBV5-5 and TRBJ1-4, is as follows: DAGVTQSPTHLIKTRGQQVTLRCSPISGHKSVSWYQQVLGQGPQFIFQYYEKEERGRGNFPDRFSARQFPNYSSELNVNALLLGDSALYLCASSPTGLGGATNEKLFFGSGTQLSVL.

About this clone itself: Other DNA sequences of this sample code for an identical CDR3. The CDR3 loop reads CASSLAVTDTQYF. As DNA, the CDR3 is TGCGCCAGCAGCTTGGCTGTCACAGATACGCAGTATTTT. The gene calls are TRBV5-1 and TRBJ2-3; the D is unclear. The CDR3 contains 13 residues. Germline CDR1 is SGHRS and CDR2 is YFSETQ. Trimming cost V 0 bases and J 2 bases, with 4 bases left between them.

J is TRBJ2-2 and V is TRBV7-2; TRBD1 aligns across 8 bases. V dropped 3 bases and J dropped 5; count of bases not matched to a gene: 8. This CDR3 is built from 16 residues. Germline CDR1 and CDR2: SGHTA and FQGNSA. CDR3 residues: CASSFPGTGRTGELFF. The CDR3 bases are TGTGCCAGCAGCTTTCCCGGGACAGGAAGAACCGGGGAGCTGTTTTTT.

The chain couples TRBV27 to TRBJ1-3; TRBD1 might be the D (5 bases). This CDR3 spans 14 amino acids. The V end was cut by 5 bases, the J end by 8 bases, with 16 bases between. From germline, CDR1 is MNHEY and CDR2 SMNVEV (reference sequence). As DNA, the CDR3 is TGTGCCAGCAGTCCATTTCCCGGGGGGGACACCATATATTTT. This encodes CASSPFPGGDTIYF.

The genes are TRBV11-2 and TRBJ1-1, with D possibly matching TRBD1 (6 bases). Germline CDR1 SGHAT, CDR2 FQNNGV. The ends were cut back, 5 bases at V and 7 bases at J, with 20 bases in the middle. The CDR3 runs 15 residues. The CDR3 DNA sequence: TGTGCCAGCAGCCCGGACAGCCACGCAACTTTTGAAGCTTTCTTT. Protein product: CASSPDSHATFEAFF. Full variable domain (outside the CDR3, taken from reference TRBV11-2 and TRBJ1-1): EAGVAQSPRYKIIEKRQSVAFWCNPISGHATLYWYQQILGQGPKLLIQFQNNGVVDDSQLPKDRFSAERLKGVDSTLKIQPAKLEDSAVYLCASSPDSHATFEAFFGQGTRLTVV.

This rearrangement joins TRBV6-1 to TRBJ2-1, with TRBD1 matching over 8 bases. There are 19 residues in the CDR3. Trimming removed 3 bases from V and 6 bases from J; junction bases left unmatched: 19. The germline V gene has CDR1 MNHNS and CDR2 SASEGT. The CDR3 protein is CASSDYLREGQGRGNEQFF. Written as DNA, the CDR3 is TGTGCCAGCAGTGATTATTTGAGGGAAGGACAGGGTAGAGGCAATGAGCAGTTCTTC.

This clone was counted a few times. This rearrangement joins TRBV28 to TRBJ2-7; TRBD2 is a possible D gene (6 bases). The ends were cut back, 7 bases at V and 1 base at J, with 14 bases in the middle. Looked up from germline, CDR1 is MDHEN and CDR2 is SYDVKM. The CDR3 runs to 14 residues. The CDR3 nucleotides read TGTGCCAGCACCGGCCGGGGGAGTTCCTACGAGCAGTACTTC. Its protein product is CASTGRGSSYEQYF.

The chain joins TRBV30 to TRBJ1-5, with 8 bases lining up with TRBD1. CDR3 length: 15 amino acids. The germline V gene has CDR1 GTSNPN and CDR2 SVGIG (reference sequence). V trimming: 3 bases; J trimming: 2 bases; junction bases outside the gene matches: 6. The CDR3 DNA sequence: TGTGCCTGGAGGGACCCAGGGGGCCGCAATCAGCCCCAGCATTTT. Translating gives CAWRDPGGRNQPQHF. The whole variable domain, remainder taken from reference TRBV30 and TRBJ1-5, is SQTIHQWPATLVQPVGSPLSLECTVEGTSNPNLYWYRQAAGRGLQLLFYSVGIGQISSEVPQNLSASRPQDRQFILSSKKLLLSDSGFYLCAWRDPGGRNQPQHFGDGTRLSIL.

This clone has just one count. V is TRBV30 and J is TRBJ1-5; no definite D call. Trimming shortened V by 2 bases and J by 2 bases, and 10 bases separated the two germline ends. This CDR3 is built from 14 residues. Per the germline V gene, CDR1 is GTSNPN and CDR2 is SVGIG (reference sequence). The CDR3 region is CAWSIVAGNQPQHF. CDR3 nucleotides: TGTGCCTGGAGTATCGTAGCGGGCAATCAGCCCCAGCATTTT. Together with reference TRBV30 and TRBJ1-5, the CDR3 gives the full variable domain: SQTIHQWPATLVQPVGSPLSLECTVEGTSNPNLYWYRQAAGRGLQLLFYSVGIGQISSEVPQNLSASRPQDRQFILSSKKLLLSDSGFYLCAWSIVAGNQPQHFGDGTRLSIL.

The chain recombines TRBV6-6 with TRBJ1-5; perhaps TRBD1 as D (6 bases). Trimming removed 8 bases from V and 7 bases from J, with 18 bases in between. Germline CDR1 reads MNHNY; CDR2 reads SVGAGI (reference sequence). The CDR3 length is 14 residues. CDR3 in DNA: TGTGCCAGCTACCCTTCAGGGGAGTCACAGCCCCAGCATTTT. Translated, it gives CASYPSGESQPQHF.

This clone came up once. The V call is TRBV7-8, the J call TRBJ2-5; tentatively, D is TRBD2 (6 bases). CDR1 is SGHVS, CDR2 FQNEAQ, per germline. Trimming took off 3 bases at V and 5 bases at J, with 13 bases between the two ends. The CDR3 runs to 14 residues. The CDR3 region is CASSFTGVAETQYF. CDR3 in DNA: TGTGCCAGCAGCTTTACGGGGGTCGCTGAGACCCAGTACTTC.

The chain couples TRBV27 to TRBJ2-3; 10 positions match TRBD1. Per germline, CDR1 MNHEY and CDR2 SMNVEV (reference sequence). J was trimmed by 6 bases and V by 6 bases; bases with no gene match: 6. This CDR3 comprises 14 residues. The DNA for the CDR3 is TGTGCCAGCAGCCGACAGGGGGCCCAGGATACGCAGTATTTT. It yields the protein CASSRQGAQDTQYF.

This clone was recorded only once. CDR3 amino acids: CASSQDLNQPQHF. CDR3 DNA: TGTGCCAGCAGCCAAGACCTCAATCAGCCCCAGCATTTT. This chain joins TRBV3-1 (or the pseudogene TRBV3-2) and TRBJ1-5; D gene unclear. CDR1 is LGHDT, CDR2 YNNKEL, per germline (reference sequence). The germline V and J ends were trimmed by 0 bases and 3 bases, with 3 bases remaining between them. There are 13 residues in the CDR3.

This chain connects TRBV14 to TRBJ2-7, with TRBD2 matching over 8 bases. J was trimmed by 4 bases and V by 1 base; bases with no gene match: 15. This CDR3 is built from 18 residues. The germline V gene encodes CDR1 SGHDN and CDR2 FVKESK. CDR3 in amino acids: CASSQVTLAGRLRYEQYF. For the CDR3, the DNA is TGTGCCAGCAGCCAAGTGACGCTAGCGGGCCGTCTCCGATACGAGCAGTACTTC.

The chain uses TRBV18 and TRBJ2-5; 8 nucleotides align to TRBD2. Per the germline V gene, CDR1 is KGHSH and CDR2 is LQKENI. The CDR3 loop spans 16 amino acids. After removal of 4 bases from V and 5 bases from J, the junction contained 12 bases not matched to a gene. CDR3 loop: CASSQELIKRGETQYF. The CDR3 DNA follows: TGTGCCAGCTCACAGGAGTTAATCAAGCGGGGGGAGACCCAGTACTTC.

The gene calls are TRBV28 and TRBJ1-5; TRBD1 might be the D (5 bases). This CDR3 spans 16 amino acids. The ends were cut back, 5 bases at V and 0 bases at J, with 14 bases in the middle. Germline lookup yields CDR1 MDHEN and CDR2 SYDVKM. The CDR3 here is CASSPTGFNSNQPQHF. CDR3 nucleotides: TGTGCCAGCAGTCCTACAGGATTTAATAGCAATCAGCCCCAGCATTTT. Looking up the rest from reference TRBV28 and TRBJ1-5 gives the full variable domain: DVKVTQSSRYLVKRTGEKVFLECVQDMDHENMFWYRQDPGLGLRLIYFSYDVKMKEKGDIPEGYSVSREKKERFSLILESASTNQTSMYLCASSPTGFNSNQPQHFGDGTRLSIL.